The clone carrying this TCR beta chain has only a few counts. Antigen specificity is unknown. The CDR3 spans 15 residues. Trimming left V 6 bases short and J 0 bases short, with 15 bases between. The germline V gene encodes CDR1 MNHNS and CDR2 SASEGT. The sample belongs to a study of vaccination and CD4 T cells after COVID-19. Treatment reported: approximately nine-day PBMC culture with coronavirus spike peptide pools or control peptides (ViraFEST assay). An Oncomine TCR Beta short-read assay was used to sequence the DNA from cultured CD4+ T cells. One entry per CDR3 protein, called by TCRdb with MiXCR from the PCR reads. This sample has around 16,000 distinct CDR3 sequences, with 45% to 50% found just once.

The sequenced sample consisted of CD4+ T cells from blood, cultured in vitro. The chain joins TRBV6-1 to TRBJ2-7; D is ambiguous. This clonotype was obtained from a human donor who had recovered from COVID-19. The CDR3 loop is CASRPQTKFSYEQYF. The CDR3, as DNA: TGTGCCAGCAGGCCTCAGACCAAATTCTCCTACGAGCAGTACTTC.